The 22 T cell receptor beta chains reported below all come from one sample, sequenced in a study of T-cell reconstitution after alpha-beta-depleted transplantation in children. Preparation of the TCRbeta library used unique molecular identifiers. TCRdb called the PCR reads again in MiXCR, with one record for every CDR3 protein. The table has 500,000 to 750,000 distinct CDR3 sequences, 27% seen once. The sequences come from PBMCs, collected before TCRalphabeta/CD19-depleted stem cell transplant. These receptors originate from a boy less than two years old with Wiskott-Aldrich syndrome, due to receive a stem cell transplant.

The rearrangement joins TRBV4-1 to TRBJ1-1; D unclear. Germline CDR1 reads MGHRA; CDR2 reads YSYEKL. The CDR3 is 15 residues long. V lost 5 bases and J 4 bases, leaving 17 bases between the germline ends. The DNA for the CDR3 is TGCGCCAGCAGCTTGGACCCAATCCCCGGCACTGAAGCTTTCTTT. Translation gives CASSLDPIPGTEAFF.

This sequence joins TRBV24-1 and TRBJ2-7, with no clear D. This CDR3 contains 14 residues. V was pared by 3 bases and J by 0 bases, with 8 bases between. Germline V gene data show CDR1 as KGHDR and CDR2 as SFDVKD. The CDR3 DNA reads as TGTGCCACCAGTGATAGCCGGCTCTCCTACGAGCAGTACTTC. Its protein is CATSDSRLSYEQYF.

The chain joins TRBV4-2 to TRBJ2-5; 11 bases match TRBD2. V shed 0 bases, J shed 0 bases, and the junction held 12 bases outside the gene matches. Per the germline V gene, CDR1 is LGHNA and CDR2 is YNFKEQ. CDR3 size: 20 residues. CDR3 DNA sequence: TGTGCCAGCAGCCAAGATCTAGGGGGACTAGCGGTTGTTTACCAAGAGACCCAGTACTTC. It is translated as CASSQDLGGLAVVYQETQYF.

The chain carries TRBV7-2 and TRBJ2-5; TRBD2 matches at 13 bases. The germline V gene has CDR1 SGHTA and CDR2 FQGNSA. The J segment lost 5 bases and the V segment lost 5 bases, leaving 8 bases of the junction unmatched. The CDR3 has 16 amino acids. The CDR3: CASSPGLAGMGETQYF. The DNA for the CDR3 is TGTGCCAGCAGCCCGGGACTAGCGGGAATGGGGGAGACCCAGTACTTC.

The chain carries TRBV7-2 and TRBJ1-2; no clear D gene. Germline V gene sequence: CDR1 SGHTA, CDR2 FQGNSA. The CDR3 runs to 11 residues. V dropped 5 bases and J dropped 13 bases, with 14 bases sitting between them. CDR3 region: CASSRTVPTTF. The CDR3 DNA sequence: TGTGCCAGCAGCCGAACGGTTCCCACCACCTTC. The whole variable domain, remainder taken from reference TRBV7-2 and TRBJ1-2, is GAGVSQSPSNKVTEKGKDVELRCDPISGHTALYWYRQSLGQGLEFLIYFQGNSAPDKSGLPSDRFSAERTGGSVSTLTIQRTQQEDSAVYLCASSRTVPTTFGSGTRLTVV.

This clonotype came up once. This rearrangement joins TRBV14 to TRBJ2-3; D unresolved. The CDR3 sequence is 12 residues long. Germline V CDR1 and CDR2: SGHDN, FVKESK. Trimming took 4 bases from V and 9 from J, leaving 11 bases between them. CDR3 loop: CASSRGPLTQYF. The CDR3 DNA follows: TGTGCCAGCAGCCGAGGACCCTTAACGCAGTATTTT.

This clonotype showed up just a few times. The chain has TRBV7-8 and TRBJ1-2; D not resolved. The V end lost 5 bases, the J end lost 0 bases, and 10 bases lay between the germline ends. The germline V gene encodes CDR1 SGHVS and CDR2 FQNEAQ. The CDR3 consists of 14 residues. CDR3 DNA: TGTGCCAGCAGCCCCGTTGGGGCTAACTATGGCTACACCTTC. This sequence encodes CASSPVGANYGYTF.

The rearrangement uses TRBV9 and TRBJ2-7; D gene uncertain. The V gene lost 0 bases and the J gene lost 2 bases, with 9 bases spanning the gap. There are 14 residues in the CDR3. CDR1 is SGDLS and CDR2 is YYNGEE in the germline V gene. CDR3 residues: CASSVAATPYEQYF. The CDR3 DNA sequence: TGTGCCAGCAGCGTAGCAGCGACTCCCTACGAGCAGTACTTC.

The chain uses TRBV6-2 or TRBV6-3 and TRBJ2-1; D may correspond to TRBD1 or TRBD2 (5 bases each). V was trimmed by 6 bases and J by 10 bases, leaving 25 bases between them. CDR1 MNHEY and CDR2 SVGEGT come from the germline V gene. The CDR3 contains 16 residues. The CDR3 region has the DNA TGTGCCAGCAGCCCTATTCCGGGATCCATAGGGGAGGAGCAGTTCTTC. This gives the protein CASSPIPGSIGEEQFF.

In nucleotides, the CDR3 is TGTGCCAGCAGCCGAGGCTCAGGCTCCTACAATGAGCAGTTCTTC. This encodes CASSRGSGSYNEQFF. J is TRBJ2-1 and V is TRBV12-3 or TRBV12-4; D unresolved. The length of the CDR3 is 15 residues. Trimming cost V 6 bases and J 0 bases, with 12 bases left between them.

This clonotype was seen a handful of times. J is TRBJ2-5 and V is TRBV12-3 or TRBV12-4; D remains ambiguous. The CDR3 loop spans 14 amino acids. V was cut by 6 bases and J by 4 bases, with 15 bases left in between. This CDR3 reads CASSQAPRAETQYF. CDR3 DNA sequence: TGTGCCAGCAGCCAGGCTCCACGCGCAGAGACCCAGTACTTC.

This chain uses TRBV10-3 with TRBJ2-3, with 7 bases identical to TRBD2. V lost 2 bases to trimming and J lost 3 bases; unmatched junction nucleotides: 8. This CDR3 spans 16 amino acids. Germline V gene lookup returns CDR1 ENHRY and CDR2 SYGVKD. The CDR3 reads CAISEGGSTQTDTQYF. The DNA of the CDR3 is TGTGCCATCAGTGAGGGCGGGAGCACCCAAACAGATACGCAGTATTTT.

This clonotype was seen a few times. The chain uses TRBV5-1 and TRBJ2-7; 9 bases align to TRBD2. This CDR3 has 14 amino acids. The junction had 3 bases not matched to a gene; V was cut back by 1 base and J by 4 bases. CDR1 and CDR2 (germline): SGHRS, YFSETQ. The chain's CDR3 is CASSLLSGSYEQYF. The CDR3 nucleotides are TGCGCCAGCAGCTTGCTTAGCGGGAGTTACGAGCAGTACTTC.

This clonotype was recorded a few times. The chain is built from TRBV20-1 and TRBJ2-3; 9 bases agree with TRBD2. The ends lost 0 bases at V and 6 bases at J; junction bases unmatched: 7. The germline V gene encodes CDR1 DFQATT and CDR2 SNEGSKA (reference sequence). This CDR3 spans 15 amino acids. CDR3 in amino acids: CSARDPQREADTQYF. The CDR3 DNA follows: TGCAGTGCTAGAGATCCCCAGCGGGAGGCGGATACGCAGTATTTT.

The J gene is TRBJ2-1, the V gene TRBV5-1, with TRBD2 matching 8 bases. Trimming at V came to 2 bases and at J to 4 bases, leaving 17 bases not matched to a gene. Germline V gene sequence: CDR1 SGHRS, CDR2 YFSETQ. This CDR3 region has 19 residues. In DNA form, the CDR3 reads TGCGCCAGCAGCTTATCGTTCCTCGAGAGCGGGAGTATTTACAATGAGCAGTTCTTC. Protein sequence: CASSLSFLESGSIYNEQFF.

This clonotype was picked up a small number of times. The CDR3 loop is CASSLVGAQDTQYF. In nucleotides, the CDR3 is TGCGCCAGCAGCTTGGTGGGGGCACAAGATACGCAGTATTTT. The chain is built from TRBV5-1 and TRBJ2-3, with a tentative D call TRBD1 (6 bases). The length of the CDR3 is 14 residues. Per germline, CDR1 SGHRS and CDR2 YFSETQ. V was trimmed by 0 bases and J by 5 bases, leaving 10 bases between them.

The chain recombines TRBV20-1 with TRBJ2-2; 9 nucleotides agree with TRBD1. The germline CDR1 and CDR2 sequences are DFQATT and SNEGSKA (reference sequence). V gave up 0 bases and J gave up 3 bases; unmatched junction bases: 8. The CDR3 runs to 17 residues. CDR3 sequence reads: CSARDLLRTGDTGELFF. The CDR3, as DNA: TGCAGTGCTAGAGATTTGCTGCGGACAGGGGACACCGGGGAGCTGTTTTTT.

This clonotype was counted only a few times. The V call is TRBV27, the J call TRBJ2-2; D is uncertain. V shed 7 bases and J shed 4 bases, with 4 bases lying between them. Germline values: CDR1 MNHEY, CDR2 SMNVEV (reference sequence). This CDR3 contains 11 residues. The CDR3 DNA sequence: TGTGCCAGCACGGGCACCGGGGAGCTGTTTTTT. Its translation: CASTGTGELFF.

The gene calls are TRBV27 and TRBJ1-2; D is possibly TRBD1 (5 bases). CDR3 length: 13 residues. Germline lookup yields CDR1 MNHEY and CDR2 SMNVEV (reference sequence). The V end was cut by 4 bases, the J end by 8 bases, with 14 bases between. The CDR3: CASSYLGWGGYTF. In nucleotides, the CDR3 is TGTGCCAGCAGTTATCTCGGGTGGGGCGGCTACACCTTC.

This clonotype was counted between two and nine times. The chain has TRBV29-1 and TRBJ2-1; 12 bases agree with TRBD2. V was pared by 4 bases and J by 9 bases, with 4 bases of the junction left unmatched. Germline V gene lookup returns CDR1 SQVTM and CDR2 ANQGSEA. CDR3 length equals 13 residues. CDR3 region: CSVGLAGAREQFF. The CDR3 region has the DNA TGCAGCGTTGGACTAGCGGGAGCTCGTGAGCAGTTCTTC.

The CDR3 DNA follows: TGTGCCAGCAGCCCTAGCGGGAGGGCTCGGGTTGAGCAGTTCTTC. It encodes CASSPSGRARVEQFF. The chain joins TRBV3-1 to TRBJ2-1; 12 positions agree with TRBD2. The germline V gene encodes CDR1 LGHDT and CDR2 YNNKEL (reference sequence). Losses at the gene ends were 4 bases for V and 9 bases for J; bases not matched to a gene: 7. CDR3 length equals 15 residues.

The chain combines TRBV24-1 with TRBJ2-3; the match to TRBD2 covers 10 bases. The junction had 10 bases not matched to a gene; V was cut back by 3 bases and J by 5 bases. The CDR3 contains 17 residues. Germline V lookup: CDR1 KGHDR, CDR2 SFDVKD. CDR3 loop: CATSDPKLAGILDTQYF. DNA for the CDR3: TGTGCCACCAGTGATCCGAAACTAGCGGGGATCCTAGATACGCAGTATTTT.